This T cell receptor (beta chain) emerged from a study of blood T cell repertoires in COVID-19. The wider study: COVID-19 samples collected from the United States, Italy and Spain covered acute and convalescent phases. In each case, the material was cDNA or gDNA derived from T cells, B-cell-depleted T cells, or PBMCs.

CDR3 length: 14 amino acids. V was clipped by 1 base and J by 6 bases; unmatched bases: 3. CDR1 is KGHDR and CDR2 is SFDVKD in the germline V gene. Authors' methods: Amplification from reference gene primers served as the basis for estimated nucleated cell counts. Libraries were prepared by immunoSEQ multiplex PCR; TCRdb keeps only in-frame clonotypes and omits some of them. D and trimming were read from the DNA, whereas the V and J calls and clone size are those reported in that table. The data hold 110,000 or so clones, with roughly 80% observed a single time. J is TRBJ1-2 and V is TRBV24-1, with TRBD1 matching 8 bases. What was sequenced was peripheral blood. This clonotype was sampled from a man aged 45-65 years with acute or convalescent COVID-19. CDR3 coding DNA: TGTGCCACCAGTGATTTATCCAGGGGGCATGGCTACACCTTC. It codes for CATSDLSRGHGYTF.